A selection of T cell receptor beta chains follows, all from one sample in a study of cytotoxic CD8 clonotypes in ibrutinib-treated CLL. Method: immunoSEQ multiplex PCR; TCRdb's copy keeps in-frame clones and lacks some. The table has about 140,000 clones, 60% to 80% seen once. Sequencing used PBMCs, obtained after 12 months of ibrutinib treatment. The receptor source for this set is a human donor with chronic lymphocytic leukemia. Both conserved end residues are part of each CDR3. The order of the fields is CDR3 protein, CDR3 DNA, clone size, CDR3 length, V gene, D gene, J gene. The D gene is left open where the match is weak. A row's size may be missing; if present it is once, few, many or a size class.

CDR3: CASSQENGQASNQPQHF
DNA: TGTGCCAGCAGCCAAGAGAATGGACAAGCTAGCAATCAGCCCCAGCATTTT
size: NA
length: 17
V: TRBV4-2
D: NA
J: TRBJ1-5

CDR3: CASSLVTGSYEQYF
DNA: TGTGCCAGCAGCTTAGTAACTGGCTCCTACGAGCAGTACTTC
size: few
length: 14
V: TRBV7-8
D: NA
J: TRBJ2-7

CDR3: CASSTRQGRSTDTQYF
DNA: TGTGCCAGTAGTACCCGACAGGGGAGGAGCACAGATACGCAGTATTTT
size: NA
length: 16
V: TRBV19
D: TRBD1
J: TRBJ2-3

CDR3: CASSPGGPYYEQYF
DNA: TGTGCCAGCTCACCAGGGGGCCCATATTACGAGCAGTACTTC
size: NA
length: 14
V: TRBV18
D: NA
J: TRBJ2-7

CDR3: CASSSGQAEETQYF
DNA: TGTGCTAGCAGCTCAGGACAGGCGGAAGAGACCCAGTACTTC
size: NA
length: 14
V: TRBV7-7
D: TRBD1
J: TRBJ2-5

CDR3: CAWSTRGGVETQYF
DNA: TGTGCCTGGAGTACCCGGGGGGGCGTTGAGACCCAGTACTTC
size: NA
length: 14
V: TRBV30
D: TRBD2
J: TRBJ2-5

CDR3: CATVLRGRNEQFF
DNA: TGTGCCACCGTGCTCAGGGGTCGGAATGAGCAGTTCTTC
size: NA
length: 13
V: TRBV2
D: NA
J: TRBJ2-1

CDR3: CASRLTQGVPYEQYF
DNA: TGTGCCAGCAGGTTAACACAGGGGGTCCCCTACGAGCAGTACTTC
size: NA
length: 15
V: TRBV27
D: TRBD1
J: TRBJ2-7

CDR3: CASSLTLTGHNQPQHF
DNA: TGTGCCAGCAGCCTCACCCTGACAGGGCACAATCAGCCCCAGCATTTT
size: NA
length: 16
V: TRBV12-1
D: NA
J: TRBJ1-5

CDR3: CASSLSGLGGVSIQYF
DNA: TGTGCCAGCAGCTTATCAGGACTCGGGGGGGTTAGCATTCAGTACTTC
size: NA
length: 16
V: TRBV7-2
D: TRBD2
J: TRBJ2-4

CDR3: CASSVALGAQGNTIYF
DNA: TGTGCCAGCAGCGTAGCTTTGGGGGCGCAAGGAAACACCATATATTTT
size: NA
length: 16
V: TRBV9
D: NA
J: TRBJ1-3

CDR3: CASKGQIHEQFF
DNA: TGTGCCAGCAAGGGACAGATCCATGAGCAGTTCTTC
size: NA
length: 12
V: TRBV6-5
D: TRBD1
J: TRBJ2-1

CDR3: CASSPRTGRETQYF
DNA: TGTGCCAGCTCACCTCGGACAGGGCGAGAGACCCAGTACTTC
size: NA
length: 14
V: TRBV18
D: TRBD1
J: TRBJ2-5

CDR3: CASSFTTGNTIYF
DNA: TGCGCCAGCAGCTTTACGACAGGAAACACCATATATTTT
size: NA
length: 13
V: TRBV5-1
D: NA
J: TRBJ1-3

CDR3: CASRQGIETQYF
DNA: TGTGCCAGTCGGCAGGGGATCGAGACCCAGTACTTC
size: NA
length: 12
V: TRBV28
D: NA
J: TRBJ2-5

CDR3: CASSYSQGLVYGYTF
DNA: TGTGCCAGCAGTTATTCCCAGGGTTTGGTCTATGGCTACACCTTC
size: NA
length: 15
V: TRBV6-5
D: NA
J: TRBJ1-2

CDR3: CASSLGQYFSPEAFF
DNA: TGTGCCAGCAGCTTGGGACAGTATTTTTCCCCTGAAGCTTTCTTT
size: once
length: 15
V: TRBV5-6
D: NA
J: TRBJ1-1